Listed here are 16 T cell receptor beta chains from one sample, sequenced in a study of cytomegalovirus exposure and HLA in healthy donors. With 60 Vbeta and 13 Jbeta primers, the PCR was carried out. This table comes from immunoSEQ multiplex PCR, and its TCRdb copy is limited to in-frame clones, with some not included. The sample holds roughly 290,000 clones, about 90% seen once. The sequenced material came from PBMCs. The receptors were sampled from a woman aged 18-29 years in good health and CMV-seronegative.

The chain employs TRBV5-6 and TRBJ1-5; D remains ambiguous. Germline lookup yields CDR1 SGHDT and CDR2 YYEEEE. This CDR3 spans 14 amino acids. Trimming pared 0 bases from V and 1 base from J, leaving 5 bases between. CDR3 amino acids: CASSLGSSNQPQHF. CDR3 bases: TGTGCCAGCAGCTTGGGAAGCAGCAATCAGCCCCAGCATTTT.

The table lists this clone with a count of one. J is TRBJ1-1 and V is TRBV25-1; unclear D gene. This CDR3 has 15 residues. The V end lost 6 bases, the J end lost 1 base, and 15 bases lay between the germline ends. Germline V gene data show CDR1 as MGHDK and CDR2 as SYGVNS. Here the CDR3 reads CASRGWGVWNTEAFF. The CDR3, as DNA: TGTGCCAGCAGGGGGTGGGGAGTTTGGAACACTGAAGCTTTCTTT.

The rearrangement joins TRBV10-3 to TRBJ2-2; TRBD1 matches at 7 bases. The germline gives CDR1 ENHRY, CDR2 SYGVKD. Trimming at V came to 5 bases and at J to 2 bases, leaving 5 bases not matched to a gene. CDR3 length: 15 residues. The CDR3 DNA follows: TGTGCCATCAGTCCCGGGACAGTTAACACCGGGGAGCTGTTTTTT. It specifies CAISPGTVNTGELFF.

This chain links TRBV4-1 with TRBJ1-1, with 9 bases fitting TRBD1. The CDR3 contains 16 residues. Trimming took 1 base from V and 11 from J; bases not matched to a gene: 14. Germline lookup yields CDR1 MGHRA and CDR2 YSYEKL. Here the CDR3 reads CASSQGQSLYRGPAFF. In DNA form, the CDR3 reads TGCGCCAGCAGCCAAGGCCAGTCACTTTACAGGGGGCCGGCTTTCTTT.

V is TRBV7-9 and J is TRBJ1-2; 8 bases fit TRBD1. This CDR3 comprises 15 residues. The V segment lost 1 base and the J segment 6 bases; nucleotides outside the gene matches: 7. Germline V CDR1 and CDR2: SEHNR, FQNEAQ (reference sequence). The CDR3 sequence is CASSLVEQGADGYTF. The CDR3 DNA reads TGTGCCAGCAGCTTAGTTGAGCAGGGGGCGGATGGCTACACCTTC. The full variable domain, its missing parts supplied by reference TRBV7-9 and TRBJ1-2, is DTGVSQNPRHKITKRGQNVTFRCDPISEHNRLYWYRQTLGQGPEFLTYFQNEAQLEKSRLLSDRFSAERPKGSFSTLEIQRTEQGDSAMYLCASSLVEQGADGYTFGSGTRLTVV.

The CDR3 DNA is TGTGCCAGCAGCCCGGACAGGGGGCTAGGCACTGAAGCTTTCTTT. Encoded protein: CASSPDRGLGTEAFF. V usage is TRBV5-6 and J usage is TRBJ1-1, with 11 nucleotides matching TRBD1. This CDR3 region has 15 residues. CDR1 SGHDT and CDR2 YYEEEE come from the germline V gene. The junction had 6 bases not matched to a gene; V was cut back by 4 bases and J by 4 bases.

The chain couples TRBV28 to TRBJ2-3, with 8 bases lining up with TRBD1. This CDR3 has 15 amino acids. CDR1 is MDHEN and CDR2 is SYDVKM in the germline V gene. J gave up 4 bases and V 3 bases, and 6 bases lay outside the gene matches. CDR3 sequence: CASSLLTGEADTQYF. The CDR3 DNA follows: TGTGCCAGCAGTTTGTTGACAGGGGAGGCAGATACGCAGTATTTT.

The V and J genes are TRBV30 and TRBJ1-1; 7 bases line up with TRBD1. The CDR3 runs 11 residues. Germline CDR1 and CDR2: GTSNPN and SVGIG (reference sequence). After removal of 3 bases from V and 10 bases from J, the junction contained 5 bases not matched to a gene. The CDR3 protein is CAWSGTGAAFF. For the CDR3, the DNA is TGTGCCTGGAGCGGTACAGGGGCAGCTTTCTTT.

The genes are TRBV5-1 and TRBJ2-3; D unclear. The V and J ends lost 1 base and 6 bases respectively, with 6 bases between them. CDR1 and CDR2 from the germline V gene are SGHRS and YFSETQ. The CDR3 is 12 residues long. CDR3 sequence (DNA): TGCGCCAGCAGCTTGTTCGAGGATACGCAGTATTTT. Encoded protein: CASSLFEDTQYF.

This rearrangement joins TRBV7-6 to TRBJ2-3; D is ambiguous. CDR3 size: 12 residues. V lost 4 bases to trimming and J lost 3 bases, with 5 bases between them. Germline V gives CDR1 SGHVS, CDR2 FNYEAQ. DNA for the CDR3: TGTGCCAGCAGCTCCCATACAGATACGCAGTATTTT. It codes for CASSSHTDTQYF.

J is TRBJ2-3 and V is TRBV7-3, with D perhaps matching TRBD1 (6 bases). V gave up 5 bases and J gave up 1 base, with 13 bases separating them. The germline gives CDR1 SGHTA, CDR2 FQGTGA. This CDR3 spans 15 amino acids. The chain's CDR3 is CASSGGQPGTDTQYF. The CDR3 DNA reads TGTGCCAGCAGCGGAGGACAGCCTGGCACAGATACGCAGTATTTT.

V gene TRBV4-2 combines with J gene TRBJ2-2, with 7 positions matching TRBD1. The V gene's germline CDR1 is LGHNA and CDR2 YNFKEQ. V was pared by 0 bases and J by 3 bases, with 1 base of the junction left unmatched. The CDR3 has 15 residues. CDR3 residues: CASSQDQGDTGELFF. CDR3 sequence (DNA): TGTGCCAGCAGCCAAGATCAGGGGGACACCGGGGAGCTGTTTTTT.

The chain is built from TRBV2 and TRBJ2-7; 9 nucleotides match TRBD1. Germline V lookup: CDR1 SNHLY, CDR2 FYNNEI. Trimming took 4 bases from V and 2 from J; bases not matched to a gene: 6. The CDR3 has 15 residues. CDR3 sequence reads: CASSAGTGPPYEQYF. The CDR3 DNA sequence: TGTGCCAGCAGTGCCGGGACAGGGCCCCCCTACGAGCAGTACTTC.

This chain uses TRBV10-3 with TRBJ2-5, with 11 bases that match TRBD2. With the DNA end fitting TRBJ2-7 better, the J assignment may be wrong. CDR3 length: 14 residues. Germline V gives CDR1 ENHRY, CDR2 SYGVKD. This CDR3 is CATRTSGGSYEQYF. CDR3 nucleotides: TGTGCCACCCGAACTAGCGGGGGTTCTTACGAGCAGTACTTC.

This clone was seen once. The CDR3 sequence is CASSEEEGNQPQHF. The CDR3 DNA sequence: TGTGCCAGCAGTGAGGAGGAGGGCAATCAGCCCCAGCATTTT. V and J are TRBV6-4 and TRBJ1-5; no definite D call. V was clipped by 3 bases and J by 2 bases, with 8 bases between them. CDR3 length: 14 residues. The germline gives CDR1 MRHNA, CDR2 SNTAGT.

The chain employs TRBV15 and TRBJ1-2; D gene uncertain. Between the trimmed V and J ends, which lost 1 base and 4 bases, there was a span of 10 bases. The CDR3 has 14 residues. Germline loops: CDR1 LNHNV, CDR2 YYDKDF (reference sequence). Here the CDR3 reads CATSRVEVSYGYTF. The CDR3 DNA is TGTGCCACCAGCAGAGTGGAGGTTTCCTATGGCTACACCTTC.